The 19 T cell receptor beta chains below all came from one sample that was sequenced in a study of blood T cell repertoires in COVID-19. This table comes from immunoSEQ multiplex PCR, and its TCRdb copy is limited to in-frame clones, with some not included. The sample lists fewer than 150,000 clones; about 80% were seen once. Specimen: peripheral blood. These receptor sequences come from a human donor in a cohort sampled during active COVID-19.

This clone was seen a single time. The V and J genes are TRBV11-2 and TRBJ1-4, with D tentatively TRBD1 (5 bases). The V end was cut by 3 bases, the J end by 1 base, with 15 bases between. CDR1 SGHAT and CDR2 FQNNGV come from the germline V gene. This CDR3 contains 17 residues. The CDR3 reads CASSFRSVQGTNEKLFF. The CDR3 bases are TGTGCCAGCAGCTTCCGTTCAGTCCAGGGAACTAATGAAAAACTGTTTTTT. The full variable domain, in which reference TRBV11-2 and TRBJ1-4 provide the parts outside the CDR3, is EAGVAQSPRYKIIEKRQSVAFWCNPISGHATLYWYQQILGQGPKLLIQFQNNGVVDDSQLPKDRFSAERLKGVDSTLKIQPAKLEDSAVYLCASSFRSVQGTNEKLFFGSGTQLSVL.

The chain has TRBV7-9 and TRBJ2-3, with D maybe TRBD2 (6 bases). Trimming removed 5 bases from V and 2 bases from J, with 14 bases in between. This CDR3 contains 15 residues. Germline CDR1 reads SEHNR; CDR2 reads FQNEAQ (reference sequence). CDR3 nucleotides: TGTGCCAGCAGCGCGCGGGGTTCAAACACAGATACGCAGTATTTT. As protein: CASSARGSNTDTQYF.

CDR3 loop: CASSYSTGVGELFF. The CDR3 DNA is TGTGCCAGCAGTTACTCTACAGGGGTCGGGGAGCTGTTTTTT. The rearrangement joins TRBV6-5 to TRBJ2-2, with 7 bases matching TRBD1. The CDR3 length is 14 residues. The germline V gene encodes CDR1 MNHEY and CDR2 SVGAGI. Germline trimming cut 0 bases from V and 7 bases from J; bases unmatched to any gene: 2.

This rearrangement joins TRBV7-9 to TRBJ2-5, with D maybe TRBD1 (6 bases). This CDR3 is built from 16 residues. Germline lookup yields CDR1 SEHNR and CDR2 FQNEAQ (reference sequence). V was cut by 5 bases and J by 2 bases, with 18 bases left in between. The CDR3 is CASSLWLGTLQETQYF. The CDR3 DNA reads TGTGCCAGCAGCCTCTGGTTAGGGACACTTCAAGAGACCCAGTACTTC.

This rearrangement joins TRBV3-1 (or the pseudogene TRBV3-2) to TRBJ1-6; 9 bases map to TRBD1. Germline values: CDR1 LGHDT, CDR2 YNNKEL (reference sequence). The CDR3 has 16 amino acids. The V gene end was trimmed by 4 bases and the J gene end by 7 bases; junction bases not matched to a gene: 8. This CDR3 is CASSRSGQGPNSPLHF. The CDR3 DNA is TGTGCCAGCAGCCGGAGCGGACAGGGGCCGAATTCACCCCTCCACTTT.

The chain joins TRBV18 to TRBJ1-5; D gene unclear. Germline loops: CDR1 KGHSH, CDR2 LQKENI. The CDR3 is 15 amino acids. V was pared by 8 bases and J by 1 base, with 15 bases between. The CDR3 nucleotides read TGTGCCAGCACCCCCAATGGGCCGAGCAATCAGCCCCAGCATTTT. This translates into CASTPNGPSNQPQHF.

This clone was counted only a few times. This rearrangement joins TRBV9 to TRBJ2-2, with 9 bases fitting TRBD2. The V and J ends lost 3 bases and 1 base, in that order; junction bases with no gene match: 4. The V gene's germline CDR1 is SGDLS and CDR2 YYNGEE. CDR3 size: 16 residues. The CDR3 nucleotides read TGTGCCAGCAGCGACCTAGCGGGACTGAACACCGGGGAGCTGTTTTTT. It yields the protein CASSDLAGLNTGELFF. Looking up the rest from reference TRBV9 and TRBJ2-2 gives the full variable domain: DSGVTQTPKHLITATGQRVTLRCSPRSGDLSVYWYQQSLDQGLQFLIQYYNGEERAKGNILERFSAQQFPDLHSELNLSSLELGDSALYFCASSDLAGLNTGELFFGEGSRLTVL.

In regard to this clone: The same CDR3 is also encoded by other DNA sequences in this sample. The genes are TRBV5-1 and TRBJ2-3, with D perhaps TRBD2 (5 bases). Trimming took off 0 bases at V and 3 bases at J, with 5 bases between the two ends. There are 13 residues in the CDR3. CDR1 SGHRS and CDR2 YFSETQ come from the germline V gene. The CDR3 loop reads CASSLGGTDTQYF. The CDR3 nucleotides read TGCGCCAGCAGCTTGGGAGGGACAGATACGCAGTATTTT.

The V gene is TRBV19, the J gene TRBJ1-1, with D perhaps matching TRBD1 (5 bases). Per germline, CDR1 LNHDA and CDR2 SQIVND (reference sequence). The CDR3 has 14 residues. V was clipped by 7 bases and J by 5 bases, with 17 bases between them. The CDR3 coding sequence is TGTGCCAGTAACCCCCCCCAGGGAAGGACTGAAGCTTTCTTT. As protein: CASNPPQGRTEAFF.

There are many counts of this clone. The V gene is TRBV5-4, the J gene TRBJ1-2, with D possibly TRBD1 on 6 matching bases. In germline, CDR1 is SGHNT, CDR2 YYREEE (reference sequence). Between the trimmed V and J ends, which lost 5 bases and 4 bases, there was a span of 15 bases. The length of the CDR3 is 14 residues. The CDR3 DNA reads TGTGCCAGCAGATTCCGGGACAACCTCTATGGCTACACCTTC. Translation: CASRFRDNLYGYTF.

This rearrangement joins TRBV27 to TRBJ1-5, with D possibly matching TRBD1 (5 bases). Germline CDR1 reads MNHEY; CDR2 reads SMNVEV (reference sequence). The ends were cut back, 8 bases at V and 7 bases at J, with 15 bases in the middle. The length of the CDR3 is 13 residues. In nucleotides, the CDR3 is TGTGCCAGCGGATATGACAGTCACCAGCCCCAGCATTTT. This codes for CASGYDSHQPQHF.

The count of this clone is one. The rearrangement joins TRBV9 to TRBJ2-1; the D gene is possibly TRBD2 (7 bases). CDR3 length: 15 amino acids. Trimming took off 0 bases at V and 4 bases at J, with 11 bases between the two ends. The germline CDR1 and CDR2 sequences are SGDLS and YYNGEE. CDR3 bases: TGTGCCAGCAGCGTAGGCGGGGGCGATTACAATGAGCAGTTCTTC. Protein sequence: CASSVGGGDYNEQFF.

The genes are TRBV2 and TRBJ1-1; D gene unclear. Trimming removed 7 bases from V and 0 bases from J, with 12 bases in between. Germline CDR1 reads SNHLY; CDR2 reads FYNNEI. The length of the CDR3 is 14 residues. The CDR3 bases are TGTGCCAGCACCTCCAGTAAAATGAACACTGAAGCTTTCTTT. Encoded protein: CASTSSKMNTEAFF.

This chain joins TRBV6-5 and TRBJ1-6; a possible D gene is TRBD1 (6 bases). The V end lost 7 bases, the J end lost 7 bases, and 14 bases lay between the germline ends. Germline loops: CDR1 MNHEY, CDR2 SVGAGI. The CDR3 has 14 residues. CDR3 loop: CASNFRGPNSPLHF. CDR3 nucleotide sequence: TGTGCCAGCAACTTCAGGGGCCCCAATTCACCCCTCCACTTT.

J is TRBJ2-7 and V is TRBV5-1; TRBD2 matches at 11 bases. With 5 bases clipped from V and 0 bases from J, the junction kept 4 bases outside the gene matches. The CDR3 sequence is 15 residues long. Germline CDR1 is SGHRS and CDR2 is YFSETQ. CDR3 loop: CASRTSGGPSYEQYF. CDR3 nucleotides: TGCGCCAGCAGAACTAGCGGGGGCCCCTCCTACGAGCAGTACTTC.

The chain carries TRBV9 and TRBJ1-1; possibly TRBD1 for D (5 bases). CDR3 size: 17 residues. V was shortened by 3 bases and J by 0 bases, with 18 bases between the two germline ends. CDR1 and CDR2 (germline): SGDLS, YYNGEE. In DNA form, the CDR3 reads TGTGCCAGCAGCGCCCTGGGAAGGGGTAGGCTGAACACTGAAGCTTTCTTT. It specifies CASSALGRGRLNTEAFF.

In this sample, this clone turned up a few times. The gene calls are TRBV11-3 and TRBJ2-5; weak D call: TRBD1 (5 bases). CDR1 and CDR2 (germline): SGHNT, YENEEA. The CDR3 runs to 14 residues. Deletions cut 5 bases from V and 2 bases from J, with 12 bases between. CDR3 protein: CASSPADRQETQYF. DNA of the CDR3: TGTGCCAGCAGCCCCGCAGACAGACAAGAGACCCAGTACTTC.

This clone was observed a handful of times. This chain uses TRBV30 with TRBJ2-7, with TRBD1 matching 7 bases. The germline CDR1 and CDR2 sequences are GTSNPN and SVGIG (reference sequence). The CDR3 length is 16 residues. V shed 1 base and J 0 bases; nucleotides not matched to a gene: 9. The CDR3 sequence is CAWSDFRTGHSYEQYF. Here the CDR3 DNA reads TGTGCCTGGAGTGACTTCCGGACAGGTCACTCCTACGAGCAGTACTTC.

The chain couples TRBV4-3 to TRBJ2-1; D not resolved. V was cut by 0 bases and J by 7 bases, with 10 bases left in between. The CDR3 runs to 14 residues. CDR1 LGHNA and CDR2 YSLEER come from the germline V gene. DNA of the CDR3: TGCGCCAGCAGCCAAGATAGCTTTGTTAATGAGCAGTTCTTC. It specifies CASSQDSFVNEQFF.